Below are 14 T cell receptor beta chains sequenced from a single sample in a study of CD4 T cell repertoires in COVID-19. Some clones are missing from TCRdb's copy, which holds only in-frame ones; the method was immunoSEQ multiplex PCR. The repertoire consists of approximately 460 clones, with under 25% occurring once and the leading ten covering 30% to 40%. For these TCRs, the target antigens are not known. The input for sequencing was memory CD4+ T cells, cultured in vitro, taken after recovery from COVID-19. The receptor source for this set is a human donor who had COVID-19.

This clone is termed medium-sized (0.01 to 0.1%). CDR3 nucleotide sequence: TGTGCCACCAGTGATGGGGGACTTCCTGAAGCTTTCTTT. This translates into CATSDGGLPEAFF. V and J are TRBV24-1 and TRBJ1-1, with D perhaps TRBD1 (5 bases). The germline gives CDR1 KGHDR, CDR2 SFDVKD. V lost 3 bases, J lost 6 bases, and 10 bases lay in between. The CDR3 totals 13 residues.

This clone is medium-sized within its sample. The V call is TRBV10-2, the J call TRBJ2-2; 10 bases agree with TRBD2. Germline-derived CDR1 and CDR2 are WSHSY and SAAADI. V trimming: 10 bases; J trimming: 0 bases; junction bases outside the gene matches: 5. The CDR3 runs 15 residues. Here the CDR3 DNA reads TGCGCCACCACGGGGACTAGCGCGAACACCGGGGAGCTGTTTTTT. Its protein product is CATTGTSANTGELFF.

This clone was detected a few times. The gene calls are TRBV15 and TRBJ2-7; D is perhaps TRBD2 (6 bases). V was trimmed by 8 bases and J by 7 bases, leaving 24 bases between them. Per germline, CDR1 LNHNV and CDR2 YYDKDF (reference sequence). The CDR3 spans 15 residues. CDR3 amino acids: CATSILQGSAGEQYF. Written as DNA, the CDR3 is TGTGCCACCTCCATTTTGCAGGGCAGCGCGGGGGAGCAGTACTTC. Supplemented by reference TRBV15 and TRBJ2-7, the full variable domain reads DAMVIQNPRYQVTQFGKPVTLSCSQTLNHNVMYWYQQKSSQAPKLLFHYYDKDFNNEADTPDNFQSRRPNTSFCFLDIRSPGLGDTAMYLCATSILQGSAGEQYFGPGTRLTVT.

The rearrangement joins TRBV19 to TRBJ1-2; D not resolved. This CDR3 region has 12 residues. Per the germline V gene, CDR1 is LNHDA and CDR2 is SQIVND (reference sequence). V lost 9 bases and J 5 bases, leaving 13 bases between the germline ends. CDR3 region: CASSQDMYGYTF. In DNA form, the CDR3 reads TGTGCCAGCTCTCAGGATATGTATGGCTACACCTTC.

The chain recombines TRBV10-3 with TRBJ2-7, with a tentative D call TRBD1 (7 bases). V dropped 4 bases and J dropped 0 bases, with 13 bases sitting between them. The V gene's germline CDR1 is ENHRY and CDR2 SYGVKD. The CDR3 spans 15 residues. In DNA form, the CDR3 reads TGTGCCATCAGTGGGAGACAGGGACTCTCCTACGAGCAGTACTTC. Amino acid sequence: CAISGRQGLSYEQYF.

This clone is labeled medium-sized (0.01 to 0.1%). The rearrangement joins TRBV19 to TRBJ1-5; 8 nucleotides align to TRBD1. This CDR3 has 13 amino acids. Germline V gene data show CDR1 as LNHDA and CDR2 as SQIVND (reference sequence). Trimming took 3 bases from V and 7 from J; bases not matched to a gene: 2. The CDR3 here is CASSMTGAQPQHF. The CDR3 DNA reads as TGTGCCAGTAGTATGACAGGGGCGCAGCCCCAGCATTTT.

Of note for this clone: Within the sample, other DNA sequences also encode this same CDR3. The V gene is TRBV24-1, the J gene TRBJ2-5; 7 bases are a match to TRBD1. In germline, CDR1 is KGHDR, CDR2 SFDVKD. The CDR3 loop spans 13 amino acids. V lost 5 bases and J lost 2; bases outside the gene matches: 1. The CDR3 is CATSARGQETQYF. CDR3 coding DNA: TGTGCCACCAGTGCCAGGGGGCAAGAGACCCAGTACTTC.

The chain couples TRBV2 to TRBJ1-1, with D maybe TRBD1 (5 bases). The CDR3 loop spans 16 amino acids. Looked up from germline, CDR1 is SNHLY and CDR2 is FYNNEI. Trimming took off 3 bases at V and 2 bases at J, with 16 bases between the two ends. The DNA of the CDR3 is TGTGCCAGCAGTGAGCCCGGGCCGGACACTAACACTGAAGCTTTCTTT. This encodes CASSEPGPDTNTEAFF.

The chain has TRBV11-2 and TRBJ1-6, with 8 bases fitting TRBD1. V was pared by 1 base and J by 15 bases, with 8 bases of the junction left unmatched. Germline V gene data show CDR1 as SGHAT and CDR2 as FQNNGV. The CDR3 covers 14 residues. CDR3 in DNA: TGTGCCAGCAGCTTAGGGACAGGGCCTATTCACCTCCACTTT. It yields the protein CASSLGTGPIHLHF.

Worth noting for this clone: The same CDR3 can be traced to other DNA sequences in this sample. The V gene is TRBV9, the J gene TRBJ2-3; TRBD2 aligns across 10 bases. CDR3 length: 16 residues. With V trimmed by 0 bases and J by 3 bases, 4 bases remained unmatched. CDR1 and CDR2 from the germline V gene are SGDLS and YYNGEE. The DNA for the CDR3 is TGTGCCAGCAGCGTAGTTGGACTAGCGGCGACAGATACGCAGTATTTT. Translation gives CASSVVGLAATDTQYF.

The J gene is TRBJ1-1, the V gene TRBV24-1; TRBD1 agrees at 7 bases. This CDR3 has 13 residues. Germline trimming cut 7 bases from V and 4 bases from J; bases unmatched to any gene: 5. Germline V gene lookup returns CDR1 KGHDR and CDR2 SFDVKD. The CDR3 spells CATRRQGGTEAFF. DNA of the CDR3: TGTGCCACCAGAAGACAGGGCGGCACTGAAGCTTTCTTT.

This clone is judged medium-sized. The J gene is TRBJ2-3, the V gene TRBV2, with TRBD2 matching over 7 bases. This CDR3 has 15 residues. V shed 7 bases, J shed 1 base, and the junction held 8 bases outside the gene matches. Germline lookup yields CDR1 SNHLY and CDR2 FYNNEI. The CDR3 DNA follows: TGTGCCAGCATTAGAGCGGGATCGGGCACAGATACGCAGTATTTT. Its protein is CASIRAGSGTDTQYF.

In this sample, this clone is large. V is TRBV11-2 and J is TRBJ1-2; D is unresolved. Trimming took off 5 bases at V and 7 bases at J, with 17 bases between the two ends. Germline CDR1 reads SGHAT; CDR2 reads FQNNGV. The CDR3 covers 14 residues. The CDR3, as DNA: TGTGCCAGCAGCCTGTTCACATTGGAAAGTGGCTACACCTTC. Translated: CASSLFTLESGYTF.

This clone is large in the sample. This chain links TRBV19 with TRBJ1-4; D call uncertain. Trimming cost V 4 bases and J 0 bases, with 6 bases left between them. The length of the CDR3 is 14 residues. CDR1 LNHDA and CDR2 SQIVND come from the germline V gene (reference sequence). The CDR3 here is CASSRGTTNEKLFF. Here the CDR3 DNA reads TGTGCCAGTAGTAGAGGCACAACTAATGAAAAACTGTTTTTT.